This note documents a single T cell receptor beta chain sequence. Its antigen is undetermined. The data are from a study of T-cell memory formation after mild COVID-19. At the level of the study: TCR clusters were largely donor specific.

Broader study findings: CD4+ contracting clones were found mainly in CM and EM, and CD8+ ones in EMRA.

Germline CDR1 DFQATT, CDR2 SNEGSKA (reference sequence). The CDR3 runs 20 residues. Trimming pared 6 bases from V and 6 bases from J, leaving 36 bases between. MiXCR was run by TCRdb on the 5' RACE reads, yielding one entry per CDR3 protein. The sample lists about 400,000 distinct CDR3 sequences, under 20% seen once, with roughly a fifth in the top ten. The sample was PBMCs or a T cell subset sorted from them (not recorded which). This chain links TRBV20-1 with TRBJ2-1; D is tentatively TRBD1 or TRBD2 (7 bases each). The receptor's source is a man younger than 35 who had mild COVID-19 (a few samples of this study predate the infection). Cell type and time point are not known. The DNA for the CDR3 is TGCAGTGCACCCCCCGAGACAGGGCTGTCATACCCGCCGGGGGGCAATGAGCAGTTCTTC. It yields the protein CSAPPETGLSYPPGGNEQFF.